The present TCR beta chain was sequenced within a study of T cell repertoires in cytomegalovirus infection. Study-wide context: Public TCR beta signatures indicated both CMV infection and matching HLA type. Study results and caveats: Identification of carriers of CMV plus the relevant HLA was performed using cumulative public TCR beta family frequency. Dominant in the ex vivo response were TCR beta clonotypes restricted by HLA-C and specific for CMV.

Points on this clonotype: What it binds is not known.

TCRdb used MiXCR to reprocess the reads, holding one entry per CDR3 protein. The data hold about 250,000 distinct CDR3 sequences, with around 6.2% observed a single time. CDR1 SGHTA and CDR2 FQGNSA come from the germline V gene. The CDR3 totals 17 residues. Trimming took 3 bases from V and 10 from J; bases not matched to a gene: 15. The chain joins TRBV7-2 to TRBJ1-6; TRBD1 agrees at 7 bases. The specimen was PBMCs. This sequence was found in a human donor in good health (CMV status not recorded). Some clones in this sample may be carry-over from other donors' samples. The CDR3 nucleotides are TGTGCCAGCAGCTTGAACAGGGGAGGTTTCGGCGAATCACCCCTCCACTTT. Its translation is CASSLNRGGFGESPLHF.